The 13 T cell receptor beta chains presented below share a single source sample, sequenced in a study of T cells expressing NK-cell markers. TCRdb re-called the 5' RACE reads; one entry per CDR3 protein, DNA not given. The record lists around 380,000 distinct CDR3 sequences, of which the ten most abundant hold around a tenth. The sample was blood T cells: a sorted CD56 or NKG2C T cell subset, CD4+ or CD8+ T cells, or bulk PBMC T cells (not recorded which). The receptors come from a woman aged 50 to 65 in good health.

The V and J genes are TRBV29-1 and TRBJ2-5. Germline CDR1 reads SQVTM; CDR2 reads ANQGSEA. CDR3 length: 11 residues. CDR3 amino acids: CSGGVKETQYF.

The chain's CDR3 is CASTGGENYEQYF. The V gene is TRBV4-1, the J gene TRBJ2-7; with no DNA, the TCRdb D assignment of TRBD1 cannot be verified. Germline V gives CDR1 MGHRA, CDR2 YSYEKL. The CDR3 is 13 amino acids.

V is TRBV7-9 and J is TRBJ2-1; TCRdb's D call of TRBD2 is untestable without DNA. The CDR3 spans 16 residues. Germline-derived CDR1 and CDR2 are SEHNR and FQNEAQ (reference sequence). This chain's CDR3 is CASSPGGTSVDNEQFF.

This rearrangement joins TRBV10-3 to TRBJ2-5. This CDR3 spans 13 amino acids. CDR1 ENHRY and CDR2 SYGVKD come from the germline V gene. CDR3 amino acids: CAISAVQAETQYF.

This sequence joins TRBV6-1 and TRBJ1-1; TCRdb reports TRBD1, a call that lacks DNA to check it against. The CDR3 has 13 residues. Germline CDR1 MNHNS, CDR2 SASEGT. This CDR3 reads CATSARGYGGAFF.

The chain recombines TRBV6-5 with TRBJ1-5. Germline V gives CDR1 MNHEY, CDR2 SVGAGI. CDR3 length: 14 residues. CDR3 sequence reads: CASSYSEGVKPQHF.

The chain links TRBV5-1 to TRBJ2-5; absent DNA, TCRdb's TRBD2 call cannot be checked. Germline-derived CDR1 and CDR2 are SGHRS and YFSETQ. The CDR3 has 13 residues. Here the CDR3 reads CASLGLGEETQYF.

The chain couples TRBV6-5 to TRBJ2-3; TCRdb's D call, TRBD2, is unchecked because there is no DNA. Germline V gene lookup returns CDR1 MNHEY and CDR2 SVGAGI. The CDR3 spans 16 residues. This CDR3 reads CASSQTSGRSRDTQYF.

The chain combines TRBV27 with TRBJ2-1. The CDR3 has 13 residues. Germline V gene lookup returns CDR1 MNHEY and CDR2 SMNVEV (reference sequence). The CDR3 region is CASSLVLYNEQFF.

The CDR3 loop is CATSRGDRVSGSNEQFF. The chain employs TRBV15 and TRBJ2-1; TCRdb proposes TRBD1, but this gene call is untestable without DNA. Looked up from germline, CDR1 is LNHNV and CDR2 is YYDKDF (reference sequence). The CDR3 is 17 residues long. Full variable domain (rest looked up from reference TRBV15 and TRBJ2-1): DAMVIQNPRYQVTQFGKPVTLSCSQTLNHNVMYWYQQKSSQAPKLLFHYYDKDFNNEADTPDNFQSRRPNTSFCFLDIRSPGLGDTAMYLCATSRGDRVSGSNEQFFGPGTRLTVL.

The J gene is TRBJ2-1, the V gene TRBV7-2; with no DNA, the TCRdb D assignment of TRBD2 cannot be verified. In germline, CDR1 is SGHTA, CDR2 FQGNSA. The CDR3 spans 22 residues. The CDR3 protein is CASSLVGLLAGGRGLAYNEQFF.

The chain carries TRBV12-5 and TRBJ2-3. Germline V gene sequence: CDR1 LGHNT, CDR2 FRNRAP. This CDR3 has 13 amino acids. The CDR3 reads CASGLVLIDTQYF.

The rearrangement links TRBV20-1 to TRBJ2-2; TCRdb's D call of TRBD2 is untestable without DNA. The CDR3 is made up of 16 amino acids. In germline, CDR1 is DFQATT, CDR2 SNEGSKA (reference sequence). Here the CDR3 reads CSARPSGRPGTGELFF.